This T cell receptor beta chain was sequenced during a study of CD8+ T cells in alopecia areata. Findings and caveats of the study: Lesional tissue from the scalp (especially in alopecia totalis/universalis) showed higher clonality than normal scalp. Mice gave a clearer picture of TCR sharing than patients did, possibly for HLA-related reasons. Within the top 100, expanded CD8+ clones significantly decreased with tofacitinib, as did scalp clonality.

Regarding treatment: oral pan-JAK inhibitor, 5-10 mg twice daily. In regard to this clone: What it binds is unknown.

V lost 3 bases and J 5 bases, leaving 11 bases between the germline ends. This CDR3 spans 14 amino acids. The germline CDR1 and CDR2 sequences are LNHNV and YYDKDF (reference sequence). cDNA prepared by RNA extraction and subsequent reverse transcription served as the template for sequencing. Some clones are missing from TCRdb's copy, which holds only in-frame ones; the method was immunoSEQ multiplex PCR. Among 150,000 to 200,000 clones, under 80% were seen once, and the ten largest hold roughly 1.3%. The sequence was obtained from a human donor with alopecia areata. The material was CD4+ T cells sorted from blood, obtained between weeks 47 and 50, from a patient treated with tofacitinib. The chain has TRBV15 and TRBJ1-5, with D uncertain. This CDR3 is CATSRGLPDQPQHF. The CDR3 bases are TGTGCCACCAGCAGGGGATTACCAGATCAGCCCCAGCATTTT.